Listed here are 18 T cell receptor beta chains from one sample, sequenced in a study of shared clonotypes between healthy human individuals (dated by TCRdb to 2018 to 2021). Libraries were prepared through the immunoSEQ multiplex PCR assay. In its TCRdb copy, this immuneACCESS table keeps in-frame sequences only and misses some clones. Where compared with another copy, unresolved V genes explain less than half of these, and the others have no known cause. The sample contains about 1,900,000 clones, roughly 95% of them found a single time. The top ten hold around 1.2% of the sample. CD8 naive samples consisted of CD45RO-negative cells that were positively selected for CCR7, yielding a CD45RA+CCR7+ population without TemRA cells. The sequenced sample was naive CD8+ T cells sorted from blood. The cell subset or site label for this specimen denotes: CD45RA+CCR7+. All receptors derive from a man aged 18 to 29 in good health.

This clone was picked up one time. The rearrangement joins TRBV19 to TRBJ1-6, with 9 bases fitting TRBD1. This CDR3 region has 14 residues. Losses at the gene ends were 5 bases for V and 8 bases for J; bases not matched to a gene: 4. Germline-derived CDR1 and CDR2 are LNHDA and SQIVND (reference sequence). Written as DNA, the CDR3 is TGTGCCAGTAGTGCGGACAGGGGTTATTCACCCCTCCACTTT. Protein product: CASSADRGYSPLHF.

This sequence joins TRBV19 and TRBJ2-5, with D possibly being TRBD2 (6 bases). Trimming left V 6 bases short and J 12 bases short, with 14 bases between. This CDR3 spans 11 amino acids. From germline, CDR1 is LNHDA and CDR2 SQIVND (reference sequence). CDR3 in DNA: TGTGCCAGTAGCATCCAAGGGGAGGAGTACTTC. Encoded protein: CASSIQGEEYF.

The gene calls are TRBV7-8 and TRBJ2-3; D is ambiguous. V was shortened by 4 bases and J by 2 bases, with 16 bases between the two germline ends. CDR1 and CDR2 (germline): SGHVS, FQNEAQ. The CDR3 covers 16 residues. In DNA form, the CDR3 reads TGTGCCAGCAGCTCCCCCGACGTTGTAGCCACAGATACGCAGTATTTT. Protein sequence: CASSSPDVVATDTQYF.

The chain uses TRBV2 and TRBJ1-1, with D possibly matching TRBD1 (5 bases). This CDR3 contains 12 residues. The germline V gene has CDR1 SNHLY and CDR2 FYNNEI. Deletions cut 5 bases from V and 4 bases from J, with 8 bases between. CDR3 sequence reads: CASSNGATEAFF. The CDR3 DNA reads as TGTGCCAGCAGTAACGGGGCCACTGAAGCTTTCTTT.

CDR3 amino acids: CASSDGEKLFF. DNA of the CDR3: TGTGCCAGCTCAGACGGGGAAAAACTGTTTTTT. This rearrangement joins TRBV6-5 to TRBJ1-4; no firm D call. Germline V gene lookup returns CDR1 MNHEY and CDR2 SVGAGI. Trimming took 8 bases from V and 8 from J, leaving 9 bases between them. The CDR3 covers 11 residues.

V and J are TRBV27 and TRBJ1-6; D not certain. Trimming pared 4 bases from V and 1 base from J, leaving 8 bases between. The CDR3 extends over 15 amino acids. Germline CDR1 and CDR2: MNHEY and SMNVEV (reference sequence). DNA of the CDR3: TGTGCCAGCAGTTGGGAGGGATCCTATAATTCACCCCTCCACTTT. This codes for CASSWEGSYNSPLHF.

The chain carries TRBV4-3 and TRBJ1-1; D unresolved. This CDR3 is 18 amino acids long. V was shortened by 0 bases and J by 0 bases, with 17 bases between the two germline ends. Germline loops: CDR1 LGHNA, CDR2 YSLEER. CDR3 sequence: CASSQDLWGVGMNTEAFF. CDR3 coding DNA: TGCGCCAGCAGCCAAGATCTGTGGGGAGTGGGAATGAACACTGAAGCTTTCTTT.

This chain joins TRBV5-1 and TRBJ2-4; D not resolved. The length of the CDR3 is 15 residues. Trimming removed 0 bases from V and 0 bases from J, with 7 bases in between. Germline assignment: CDR1 SGHRS and CDR2 YFSETQ. CDR3 residues: CASSLAPEAKNIQYF. Written as DNA, the CDR3 is TGCGCCAGCAGCTTGGCGCCAGAAGCCAAAAACATTCAGTACTTC.

The chain links TRBV28 to TRBJ2-7; D possibly uses TRBD1 or TRBD2 (5 bases each). This CDR3 is built from 14 residues. Per germline, CDR1 MDHEN and CDR2 SYDVKM. V lost 3 bases, J lost 5 bases, and 14 bases lay in between. The CDR3 region is CASSFRDLLNEQYF. The CDR3 DNA reads as TGTGCCAGCAGTTTTAGGGACCTCCTCAACGAGCAGTACTTC.

The V and J genes are TRBV2 and TRBJ1-1; D is undetermined. V was cut by 3 bases and J by 6 bases, with 11 bases left in between. The length of the CDR3 is 13 residues. Germline CDR1 and CDR2: SNHLY and FYNNEI. CDR3 amino acids: CASSDTIGPEAFF. CDR3 nucleotides: TGTGCCAGCAGTGATACCATTGGACCTGAAGCTTTCTTT.

This chain links TRBV27 with TRBJ2-7; D tentatively fits TRBD1 or TRBD2 (5 bases each). There are 13 residues in the CDR3. V shed 0 bases and J shed 12 bases, with 15 bases lying between them. Germline V lookup: CDR1 MNHEY, CDR2 SMNVEV (reference sequence). For the CDR3, the DNA is TGTGCCAGCAGTTTATCGCCGAGGCAGGGACCGTACTTC. Its translation is CASSLSPRQGPYF.

CDR3 residues: CASTNTQGAGPNTGELFF. CDR3 nucleotides: TGTGCCAGCACCAACACCCAAGGTGCAGGTCCGAACACCGGGGAGCTGTTTTTT. This chain links TRBV7-8 with TRBJ2-2; D gene unclear. Trimming removed 7 bases at V and 0 bases at J, with 21 bases between. Per germline, CDR1 SGHVS and CDR2 FQNEAQ. The CDR3 consists of 18 residues.

V gene TRBV6-5 combines with J gene TRBJ1-2; 7 bases fit TRBD1. Germline V lookup: CDR1 MNHEY, CDR2 SVGAGI. This CDR3 region has 15 residues. With 6 bases clipped from V and 4 bases from J, the junction kept 11 bases outside the gene matches. CDR3 in amino acids: CASSSLRQGLYGYTF. The CDR3 DNA is TGTGCCAGCAGCAGTCTGCGACAGGGACTCTATGGCTACACCTTC.

This chain uses TRBV9 with TRBJ2-3, with TRBD2 matching 11 bases. Germline CDR1 and CDR2: SGDLS and YYNGEE. This CDR3 contains 18 residues. The ends lost 0 bases at V and 1 base at J; junction bases unmatched: 7. CDR3 coding DNA: TGTGCCAGCAGCGTAGCTCCCTTAGCGGGAGGGGGCACAGATACGCAGTATTTT. Translation: CASSVAPLAGGGTDTQYF.

The chain links TRBV7-9 to TRBJ2-7, with 10 bases lining up with TRBD2. This CDR3 has 17 residues. V lost 2 bases, J lost 0 bases, and 7 bases stayed unmatched. Germline V lookup: CDR1 SEHNR, CDR2 FQNEAQ (reference sequence). The CDR3 protein is CASSLPLAGDSSYEQYF. The DNA for the CDR3 is TGTGCCAGCAGCTTACCCCTAGCGGGAGATAGCTCCTACGAGCAGTACTTC.

Points on this clone: This CDR3 is also generated by other DNA sequences in the sample. The chain recombines TRBV19 with TRBJ2-7; tentatively, D is TRBD1 (6 bases). Trimming removed 6 bases from V and 4 bases from J, with 13 bases in between. There are 13 residues in the CDR3. Germline CDR1 and CDR2: LNHDA and SQIVND (reference sequence). This CDR3 is CASSAGVRYEQYF. CDR3 in DNA: TGTGCCAGTAGCGCAGGGGTACGGTACGAGCAGTACTTC.

Worth noting for this clone: This specimen includes other DNA sequences encoding the same CDR3. V gene TRBV5-4 combines with J gene TRBJ2-7, with D perhaps matching TRBD1 (6 bases). Germline CDR1 is SGHNT and CDR2 is YYREEE (reference sequence). V was clipped by 1 base and J by 3 bases, with 8 bases between them. This CDR3 has 13 residues. The CDR3 reads CASSLRGGYEQYF. In DNA form, the CDR3 reads TGTGCCAGCAGCTTGAGAGGGGGCTACGAGCAGTACTTC.

The chain carries TRBV10-3 and TRBJ2-3; 9 nucleotides agree with TRBD1. The germline CDR1 and CDR2 sequences are ENHRY and SYGVKD. The CDR3 has 15 residues. The V segment lost 1 base and the J segment 4 bases; nucleotides outside the gene matches: 3. The CDR3 protein is CAISEWTGDADTQYF. The DNA for the CDR3 is TGTGCCATCAGTGAGTGGACAGGGGACGCAGATACGCAGTATTTT.